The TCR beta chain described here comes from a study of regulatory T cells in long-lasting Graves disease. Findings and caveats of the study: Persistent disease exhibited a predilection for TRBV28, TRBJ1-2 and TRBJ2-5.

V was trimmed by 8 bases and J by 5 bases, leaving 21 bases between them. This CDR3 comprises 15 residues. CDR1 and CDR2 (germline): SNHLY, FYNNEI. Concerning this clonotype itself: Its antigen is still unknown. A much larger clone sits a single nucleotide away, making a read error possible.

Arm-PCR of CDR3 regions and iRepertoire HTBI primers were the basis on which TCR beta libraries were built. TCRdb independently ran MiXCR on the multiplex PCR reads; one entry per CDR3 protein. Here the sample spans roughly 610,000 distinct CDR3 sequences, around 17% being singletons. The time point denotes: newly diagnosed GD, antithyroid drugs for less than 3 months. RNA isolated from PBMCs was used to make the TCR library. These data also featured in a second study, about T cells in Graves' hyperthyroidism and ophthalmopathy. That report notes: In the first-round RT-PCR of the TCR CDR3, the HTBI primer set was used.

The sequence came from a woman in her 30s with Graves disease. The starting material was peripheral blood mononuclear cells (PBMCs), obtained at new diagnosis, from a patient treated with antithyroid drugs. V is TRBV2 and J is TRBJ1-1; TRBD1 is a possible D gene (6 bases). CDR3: CASAREQGMRTEAFF. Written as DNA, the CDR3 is TGTGCCAGCGCTCGGGAACAGGGAATGCGGACTGAAGCTTTCTTT. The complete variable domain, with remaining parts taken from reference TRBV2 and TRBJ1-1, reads EPEVTQTPSHQVTQMGQEVILRCVPISNHLYFYWYRQILGQKVEFLVSFYNNEISEKSEIFDDQFSVERPDGSNFTLKIRSTKLEDSAMYFCASAREQGMRTEAFFGQGTRLTVV.